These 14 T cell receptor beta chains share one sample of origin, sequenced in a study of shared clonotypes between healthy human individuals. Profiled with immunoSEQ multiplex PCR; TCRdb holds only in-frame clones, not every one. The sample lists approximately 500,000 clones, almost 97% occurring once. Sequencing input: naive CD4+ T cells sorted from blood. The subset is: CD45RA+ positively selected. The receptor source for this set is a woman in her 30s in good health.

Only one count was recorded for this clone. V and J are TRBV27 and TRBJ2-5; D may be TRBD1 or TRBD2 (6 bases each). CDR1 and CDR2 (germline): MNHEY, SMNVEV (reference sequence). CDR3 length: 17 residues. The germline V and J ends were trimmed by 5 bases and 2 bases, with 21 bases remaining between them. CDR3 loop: CASSPFGGLRRQETQYF. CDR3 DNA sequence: TGTGCCAGCAGTCCGTTTGGGGGGCTGCGGCGACAAGAGACCCAGTACTTC.

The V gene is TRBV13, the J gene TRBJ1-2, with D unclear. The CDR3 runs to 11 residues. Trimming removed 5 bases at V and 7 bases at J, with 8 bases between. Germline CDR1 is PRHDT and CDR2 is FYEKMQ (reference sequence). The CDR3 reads CASSRLRGYTF. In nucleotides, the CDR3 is TGTGCCAGCAGCCGGCTCCGTGGCTACACCTTC.

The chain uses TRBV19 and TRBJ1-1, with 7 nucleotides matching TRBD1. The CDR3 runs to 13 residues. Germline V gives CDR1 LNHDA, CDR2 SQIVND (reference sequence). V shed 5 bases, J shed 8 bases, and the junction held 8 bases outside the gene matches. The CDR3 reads CASSLTGELEAFF. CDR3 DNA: TGTGCCAGTAGTCTTACAGGGGAGCTCGAAGCTTTCTTT.

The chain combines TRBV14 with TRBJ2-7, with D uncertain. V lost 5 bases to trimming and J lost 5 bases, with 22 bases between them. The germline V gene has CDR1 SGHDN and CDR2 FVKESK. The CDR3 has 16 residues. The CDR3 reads CASSMHIGQVVNEQYF. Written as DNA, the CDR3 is TGTGCCAGCAGCATGCATATCGGGCAGGTTGTCAACGAGCAGTACTTC. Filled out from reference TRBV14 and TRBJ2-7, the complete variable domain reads EAGVTQFPSHSVIEKGQTVTLRCDPISGHDNLYWYRRVMGKEIKFLLHFVKESKQDESGMPNNRFLAERTGGTYSTLKVQPAELEDSGVYFCASSMHIGQVVNEQYFGPGTRLTVT.

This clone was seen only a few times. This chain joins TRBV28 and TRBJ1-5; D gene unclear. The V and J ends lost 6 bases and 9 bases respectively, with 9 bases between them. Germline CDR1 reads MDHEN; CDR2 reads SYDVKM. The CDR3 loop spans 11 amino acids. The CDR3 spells CASSVRWPQHF. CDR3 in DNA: TGTGCCAGCAGCGTCCGTTGGCCCCAGCATTTT. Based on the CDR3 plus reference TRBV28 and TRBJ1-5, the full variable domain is DVKVTQSSRYLVKRTGEKVFLECVQDMDHENMFWYRQDPGLGLRLIYFSYDVKMKEKGDIPEGYSVSREKKERFSLILESASTNQTSMYLCASSVRWPQHFGDGTRLSIL.

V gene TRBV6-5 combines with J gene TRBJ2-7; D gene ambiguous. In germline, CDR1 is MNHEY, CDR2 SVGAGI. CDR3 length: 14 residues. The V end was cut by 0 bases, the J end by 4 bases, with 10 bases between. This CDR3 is CASSYSVEFYEQYF. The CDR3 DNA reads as TGTGCCAGCAGTTACTCGGTCGAATTTTACGAGCAGTACTTC.

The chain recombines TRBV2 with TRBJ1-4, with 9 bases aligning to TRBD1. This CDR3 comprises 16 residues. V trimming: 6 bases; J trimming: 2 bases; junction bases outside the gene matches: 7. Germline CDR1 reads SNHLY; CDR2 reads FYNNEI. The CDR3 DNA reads TGTGCCAGCAGGTCCGGGACAGGGATCACTAATGAAAAACTGTTTTTT. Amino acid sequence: CASRSGTGITNEKLFF.

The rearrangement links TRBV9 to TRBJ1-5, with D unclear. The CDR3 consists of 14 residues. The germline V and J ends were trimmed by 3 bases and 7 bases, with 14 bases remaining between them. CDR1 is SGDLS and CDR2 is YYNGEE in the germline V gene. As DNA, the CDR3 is TGTGCCAGCAGCGCCCAGGCGTCGGGACAGCCCCAGCATTTT. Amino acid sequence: CASSAQASGQPQHF.

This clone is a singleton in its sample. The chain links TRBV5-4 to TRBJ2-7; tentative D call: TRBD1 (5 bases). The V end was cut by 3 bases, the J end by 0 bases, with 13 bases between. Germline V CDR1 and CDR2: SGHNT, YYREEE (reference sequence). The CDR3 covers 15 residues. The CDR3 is CASSYGQGSSYEQYF. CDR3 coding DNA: TGTGCCAGCAGCTACGGGCAGGGTAGCTCCTACGAGCAGTACTTC.

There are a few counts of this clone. In DNA, the CDR3 is TGTGCCAGCAGCTGGACTAGCGGGACCTACAATGAGCAGTTCTTC. This encodes CASSWTSGTYNEQFF. This chain links TRBV7-2 with TRBJ2-1, with 12 positions matching TRBD2. CDR1 and CDR2 (germline): SGHTA, FQGNSA. There are 15 residues in the CDR3. The ends lost 4 bases at V and 2 bases at J; junction bases unmatched: 0.

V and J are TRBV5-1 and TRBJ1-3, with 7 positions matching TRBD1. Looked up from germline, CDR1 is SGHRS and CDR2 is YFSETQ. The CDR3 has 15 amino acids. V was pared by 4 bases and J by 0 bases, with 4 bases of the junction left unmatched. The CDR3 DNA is TGCGCCAGCAGCCTAGGGACAGTCTCTGGAAACACCATATATTTT. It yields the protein CASSLGTVSGNTIYF. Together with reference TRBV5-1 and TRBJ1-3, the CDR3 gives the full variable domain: KAGVTQTPRYLIKTRGQQVTLSCSPISGHRSVSWYQQTPGQGLQFLFEYFSETQRNKGNFPGRFSGRQFSNSRSEMNVSTLELGDSALYLCASSLGTVSGNTIYFGEGSWLTVV.

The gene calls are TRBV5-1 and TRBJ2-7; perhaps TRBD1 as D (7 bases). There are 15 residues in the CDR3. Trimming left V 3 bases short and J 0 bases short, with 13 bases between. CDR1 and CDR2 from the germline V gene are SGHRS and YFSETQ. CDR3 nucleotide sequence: TGCGCCAGCAGCTGGGGGGACAGAGACTCCTACGAGCAGTACTTC. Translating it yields CASSWGDRDSYEQYF.

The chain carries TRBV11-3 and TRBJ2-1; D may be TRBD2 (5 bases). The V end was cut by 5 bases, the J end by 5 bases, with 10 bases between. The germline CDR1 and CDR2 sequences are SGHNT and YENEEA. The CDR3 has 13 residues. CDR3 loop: CASSPASHNEQFF. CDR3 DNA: TGTGCCAGCAGCCCTGCTAGCCACAATGAGCAGTTCTTC.

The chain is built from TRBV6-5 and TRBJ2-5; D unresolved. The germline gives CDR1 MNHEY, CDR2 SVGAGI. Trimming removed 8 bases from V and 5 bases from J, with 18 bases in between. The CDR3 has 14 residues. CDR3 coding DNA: TGTGCCAGCGTAGGGCCAACTCAGTCCGAGACCCAGTACTTC. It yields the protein CASVGPTQSETQYF.